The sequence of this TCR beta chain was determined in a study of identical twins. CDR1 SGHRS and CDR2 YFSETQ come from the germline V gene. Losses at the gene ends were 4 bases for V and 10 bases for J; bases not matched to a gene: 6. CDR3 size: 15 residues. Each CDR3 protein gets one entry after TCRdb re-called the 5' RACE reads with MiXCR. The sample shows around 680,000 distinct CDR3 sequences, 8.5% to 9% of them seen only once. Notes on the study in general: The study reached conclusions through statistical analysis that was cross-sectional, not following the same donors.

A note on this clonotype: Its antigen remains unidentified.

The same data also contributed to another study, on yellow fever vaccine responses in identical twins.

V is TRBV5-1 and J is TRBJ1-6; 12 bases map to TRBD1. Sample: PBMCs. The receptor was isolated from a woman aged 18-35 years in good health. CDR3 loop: CASSRDRGLGSPLHF. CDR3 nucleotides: TGCGCCAGCAGCCGGGACAGGGGGCTTGGGTCACCCCTCCACTTT.